One T cell receptor beta chain is described in this entry. This CDR3 has 17 amino acids. Trimming took 6 bases from V and 1 from J, leaving 19 bases between them. Germline V gene lookup returns CDR1 MNHEY and CDR2 SMNVEV (reference sequence). The sample comes from a study of T-cell memory formation after mild COVID-19. TCRdb independently ran MiXCR on the 5' RACE reads; one entry per CDR3 protein. The sample consists of around 100,000 distinct CDR3 sequences, around 10% of them appearing once. The V call is TRBV27, the J call TRBJ1-5; D not resolved. What was sequenced was PBMCs or a T cell subset sorted from them (not recorded which). The receptor was derived from a young man who had mild COVID-19 (a few samples of this study predate the infection). Cell type and time point are not known. In nucleotides, the CDR3 is TGTGCCAGCAGCCCCTCTGCGCTCCTAGGGAGCAATCAGCCCCAGCATTTT. Translated, it gives CASSPSALLGSNQPQHF.